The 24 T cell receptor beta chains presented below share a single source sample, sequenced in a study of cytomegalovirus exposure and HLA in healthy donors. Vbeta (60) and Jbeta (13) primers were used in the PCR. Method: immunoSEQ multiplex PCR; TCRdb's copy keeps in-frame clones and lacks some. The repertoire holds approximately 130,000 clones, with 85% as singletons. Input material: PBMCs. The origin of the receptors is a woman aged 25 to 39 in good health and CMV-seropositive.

CDR3 bases: TGTGCCAGCAGGGTACAGGGGGTTGTCTACACCTTC. Protein sequence: CASRVQGVVYTF. The V call is TRBV6-5, the J call TRBJ1-2; 8 bases fit TRBD1. Germline V gives CDR1 MNHEY, CDR2 SVGAGI. The CDR3 length is 12 residues. J was trimmed by 10 bases and V by 6 bases; bases with no gene match: 7.

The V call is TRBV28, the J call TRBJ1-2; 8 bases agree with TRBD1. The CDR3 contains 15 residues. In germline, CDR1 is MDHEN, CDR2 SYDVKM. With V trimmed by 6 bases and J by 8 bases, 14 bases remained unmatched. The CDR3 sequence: CASSTTTGGGGGYTF. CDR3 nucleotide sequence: TGTGCCAGCAGCACTACAACAGGGGGGGGCGGGGGCTACACCTTC.

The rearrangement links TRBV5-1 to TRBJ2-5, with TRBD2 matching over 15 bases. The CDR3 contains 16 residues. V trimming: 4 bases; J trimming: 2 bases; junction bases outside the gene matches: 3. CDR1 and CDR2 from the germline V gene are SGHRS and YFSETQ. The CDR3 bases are TGCGCCAGCAGCCAGGGACTAGCGGGGGGACAAGAGACCCAGTACTTC. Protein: CASSQGLAGGQETQYF.

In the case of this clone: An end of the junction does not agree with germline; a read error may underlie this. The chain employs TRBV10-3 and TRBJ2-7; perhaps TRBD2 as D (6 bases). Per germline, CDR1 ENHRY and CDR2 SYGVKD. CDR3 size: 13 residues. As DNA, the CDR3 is TGTGTCATCAGTGAGGAGGAGGGGTCGTTCCAGTACTTC. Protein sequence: CVISEEEGSFQYF.

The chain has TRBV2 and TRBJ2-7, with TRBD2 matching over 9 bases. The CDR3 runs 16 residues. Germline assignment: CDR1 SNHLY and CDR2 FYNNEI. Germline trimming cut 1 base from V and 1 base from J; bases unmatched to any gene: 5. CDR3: CASSEEPAGGSYEQYF. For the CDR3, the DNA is TGTGCCAGCAGTGAAGAGCCAGCGGGGGGTTCCTACGAGCAGTACTTC.

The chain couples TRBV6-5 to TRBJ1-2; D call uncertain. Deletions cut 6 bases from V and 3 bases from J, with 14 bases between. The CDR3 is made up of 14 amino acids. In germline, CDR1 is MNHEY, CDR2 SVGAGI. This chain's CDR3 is CASRTQAADYGYTF. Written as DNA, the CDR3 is TGTGCCAGCAGGACCCAAGCCGCGGACTATGGCTACACCTTC.

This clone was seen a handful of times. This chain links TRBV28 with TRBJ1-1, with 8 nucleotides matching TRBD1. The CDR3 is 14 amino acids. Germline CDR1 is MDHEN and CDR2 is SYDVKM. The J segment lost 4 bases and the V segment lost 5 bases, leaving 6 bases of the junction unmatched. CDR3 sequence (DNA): TGTGCCAGCAGTCTTCCAGGGGGCGGCACTGAAGCTTTCTTT. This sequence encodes CASSLPGGGTEAFF. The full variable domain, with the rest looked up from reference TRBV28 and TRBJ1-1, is DVKVTQSSRYLVKRTGEKVFLECVQDMDHENMFWYRQDPGLGLRLIYFSYDVKMKEKGDIPEGYSVSREKKERFSLILESASTNQTSMYLCASSLPGGGTEAFFGQGTRLTVV.

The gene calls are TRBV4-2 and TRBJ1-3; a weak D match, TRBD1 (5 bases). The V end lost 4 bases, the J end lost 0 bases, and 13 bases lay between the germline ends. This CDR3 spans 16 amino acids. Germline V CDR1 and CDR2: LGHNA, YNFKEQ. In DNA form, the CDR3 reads TGTGCCAGCAGCCCAATAGCCGACAGCTCTGGAAACACCATATATTTT. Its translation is CASSPIADSSGNTIYF.

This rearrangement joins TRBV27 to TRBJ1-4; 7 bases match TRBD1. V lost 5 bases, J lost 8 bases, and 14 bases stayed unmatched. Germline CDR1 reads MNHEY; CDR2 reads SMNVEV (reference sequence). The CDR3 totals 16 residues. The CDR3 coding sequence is TGTGCCAGCAGTGCCCGACAGGGTTGGGCGGGGGAAAAACTGTTTTTT. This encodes CASSARQGWAGEKLFF.

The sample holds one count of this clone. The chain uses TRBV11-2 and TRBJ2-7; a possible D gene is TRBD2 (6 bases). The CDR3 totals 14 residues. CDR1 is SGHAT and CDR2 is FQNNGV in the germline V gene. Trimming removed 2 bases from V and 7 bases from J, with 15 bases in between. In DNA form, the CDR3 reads TGTGCCAGCAGCTTATATCCGTTGGAGGGGGAGCAGTACTTC. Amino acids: CASSLYPLEGEQYF.

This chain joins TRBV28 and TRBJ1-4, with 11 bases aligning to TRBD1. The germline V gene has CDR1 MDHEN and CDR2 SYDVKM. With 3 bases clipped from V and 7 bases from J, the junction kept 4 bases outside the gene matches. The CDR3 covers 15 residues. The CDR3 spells CASSFGQGAFEKLFF. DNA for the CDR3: TGTGCCAGCAGTTTCGGACAGGGGGCGTTTGAAAAACTGTTTTTT.

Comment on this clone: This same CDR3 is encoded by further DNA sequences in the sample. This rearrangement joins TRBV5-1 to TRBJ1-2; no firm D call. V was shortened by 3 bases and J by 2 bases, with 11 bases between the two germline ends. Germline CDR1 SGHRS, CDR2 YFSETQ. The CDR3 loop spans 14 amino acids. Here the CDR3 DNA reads TGCGCCAGCAGCTCGGTGGCCGGGAACTATGGCTACACCTTC. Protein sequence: CASSSVAGNYGYTF.

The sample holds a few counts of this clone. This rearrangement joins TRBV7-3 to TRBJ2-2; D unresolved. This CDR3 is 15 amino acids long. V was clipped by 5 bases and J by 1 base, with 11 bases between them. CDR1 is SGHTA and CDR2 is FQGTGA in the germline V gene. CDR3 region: CASSPSIQNTGELFF. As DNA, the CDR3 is TGTGCCAGCAGCCCTAGTATTCAGAACACCGGGGAGCTGTTTTTT.

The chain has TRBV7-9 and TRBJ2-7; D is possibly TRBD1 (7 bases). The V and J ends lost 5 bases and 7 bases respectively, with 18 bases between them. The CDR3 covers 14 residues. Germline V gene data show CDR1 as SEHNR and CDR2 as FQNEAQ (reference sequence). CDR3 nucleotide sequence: TGTGCCAGCAGCAGTCAAGAGGGGGCGGGGGAGCAGTACTTC. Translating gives CASSSQEGAGEQYF. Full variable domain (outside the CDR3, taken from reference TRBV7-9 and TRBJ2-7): DTGVSQNPRHKITKRGQNVTFRCDPISEHNRLYWYRQTLGQGPEFLTYFQNEAQLEKSRLLSDRFSAERPKGSFSTLEIQRTEQGDSAMYLCASSSQEGAGEQYFGPGTRLTVT.

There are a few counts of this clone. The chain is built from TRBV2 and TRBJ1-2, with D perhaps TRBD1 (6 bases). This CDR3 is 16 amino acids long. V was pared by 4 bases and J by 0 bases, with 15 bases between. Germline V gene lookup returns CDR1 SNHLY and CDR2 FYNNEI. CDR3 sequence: CASSVDRGSTNYGYTF. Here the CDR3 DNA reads TGTGCCAGCAGTGTGGACAGAGGTTCCACTAACTATGGCTACACCTTC.

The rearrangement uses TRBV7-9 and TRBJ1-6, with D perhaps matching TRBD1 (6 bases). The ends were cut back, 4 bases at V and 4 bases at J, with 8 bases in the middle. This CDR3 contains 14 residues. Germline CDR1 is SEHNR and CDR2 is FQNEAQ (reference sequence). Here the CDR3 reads CASSSQGYNSPLHF. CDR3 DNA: TGTGCCAGCAGCTCACAGGGTTATAATTCACCCCTCCACTTT.

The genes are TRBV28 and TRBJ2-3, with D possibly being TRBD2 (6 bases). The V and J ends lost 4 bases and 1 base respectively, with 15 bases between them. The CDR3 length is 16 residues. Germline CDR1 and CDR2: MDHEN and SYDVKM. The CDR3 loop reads CASSSSSREGTDTQYF. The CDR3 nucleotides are TGTGCCAGCAGTTCTTCAAGTAGGGAGGGCACAGATACGCAGTATTTT.

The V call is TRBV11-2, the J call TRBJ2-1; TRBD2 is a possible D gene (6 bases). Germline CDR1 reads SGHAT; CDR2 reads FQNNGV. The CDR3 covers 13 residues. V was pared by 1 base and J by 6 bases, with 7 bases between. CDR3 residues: CASSLGRGNEQFF. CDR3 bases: TGTGCCAGCAGCTTAGGGCGGGGCAATGAGCAGTTCTTC.

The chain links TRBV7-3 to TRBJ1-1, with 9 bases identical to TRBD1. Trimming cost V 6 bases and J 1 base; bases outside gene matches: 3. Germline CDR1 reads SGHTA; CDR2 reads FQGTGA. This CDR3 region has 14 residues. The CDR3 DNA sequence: TGTGCCAGCAGTTCGGGACAGGGGAACACTGAAGCTTTCTTT. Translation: CASSSGQGNTEAFF.

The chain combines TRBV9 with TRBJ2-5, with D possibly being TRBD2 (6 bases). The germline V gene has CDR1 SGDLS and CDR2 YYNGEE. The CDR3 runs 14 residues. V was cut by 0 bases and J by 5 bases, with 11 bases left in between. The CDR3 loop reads CASSVGGVWETQYF. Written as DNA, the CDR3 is TGTGCCAGCAGCGTAGGCGGGGTATGGGAGACCCAGTACTTC.

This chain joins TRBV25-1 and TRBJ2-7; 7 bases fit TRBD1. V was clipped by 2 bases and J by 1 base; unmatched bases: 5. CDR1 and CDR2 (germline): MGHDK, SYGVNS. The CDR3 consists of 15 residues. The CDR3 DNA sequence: TGTGCCAGCAGTGAAAGGCAGGGGGAGTCCTACGAGCAGTACTTC. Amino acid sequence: CASSERQGESYEQYF.

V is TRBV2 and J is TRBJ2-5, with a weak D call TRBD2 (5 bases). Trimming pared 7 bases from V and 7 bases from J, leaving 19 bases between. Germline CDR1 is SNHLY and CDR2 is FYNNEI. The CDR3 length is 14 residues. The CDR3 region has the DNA TGTGCCAGCACCCGGGGAACTTACGAGGGGACCCAGTACTTC. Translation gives CASTRGTYEGTQYF.

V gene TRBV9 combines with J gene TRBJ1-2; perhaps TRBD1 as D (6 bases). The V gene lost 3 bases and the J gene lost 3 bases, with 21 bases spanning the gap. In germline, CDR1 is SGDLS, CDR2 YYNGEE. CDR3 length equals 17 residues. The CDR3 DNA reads TGTGCCAGCAGCGGCACAGGGACAATGGGAGTGGACTATGGCTACACCTTC. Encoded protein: CASSGTGTMGVDYGYTF.

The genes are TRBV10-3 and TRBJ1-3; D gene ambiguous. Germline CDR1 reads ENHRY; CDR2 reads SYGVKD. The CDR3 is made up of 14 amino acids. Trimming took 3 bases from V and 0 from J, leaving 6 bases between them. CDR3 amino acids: CAISDGSSGNTIYF. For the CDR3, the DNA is TGTGCCATCAGTGACGGTAGCTCTGGAAACACCATATATTTT.